Listed below are T cell receptor beta chains from one sample, sequenced in a study of OX40 agonist ivuxolimab in advanced cancers. The data were produced by immunoSEQ multiplex PCR, yet TCRdb's version contains in-frame clones alone and is incomplete. Of about 84,000 clones listed, 89% are singletons. The sample was CD4+ or CD8+ T cells sorted from blood, taken in a trial of the OX40 agonist ivuxolimab. Source of these receptors: an adult with an advanced solid tumor such as melanoma, head and neck, liver or kidney cancer. Each CDR3 is given without its conserved first and last residue. Each record gives: J gene, clone size, D gene, V gene, CDR3 protein. A D gene is named only where the DNA matches it firmly. The size entry is marked missing in some rows and otherwise reads once, few, many or a size class.

>TRBJ1-2|once|NA|TRBV7-2
ASSSIRTTDGYT
>TRBJ1-5|NA|NA|TRBV2
ASSEAGRRNQPQH
>TRBJ2-3|few|NA|TRBV7-2
ASSDTDTQY
>TRBJ2-5|once|TRBD2|TRBV2
ASSEAVGGLVVTQY
>TRBJ1-1|NA|TRBD1|TRBV15
ATSKRQGAEAF
>TRBJ2-1|NA|NA|TRBV14
ASRAPGAGNEQF
>TRBJ1-3|NA|NA|TRBV15
ATLDTASGNTIY
>TRBJ2-2|NA|TRBD1|TRBV27
ASSRQGSGGTGELF
>TRBJ2-7|NA|TRBD1|TRBV19
ASSIWGTGLYEQY
>TRBJ2-1|NA|TRBD2|TRBV7-2
ASSPRLAGGNEQF
>TRBJ1-4|NA|TRBD1|TRBV5-1
ASSPGQGRGEKLF
>TRBJ2-5|NA|NA|TRBV12-5
ASGLVGETQY
>TRBJ2-4|few|TRBD2|TRBV13
ASSLGPRAGIQY
>TRBJ1-3|NA|NA|TRBV7-9
ASSSQISGNTIY
>TRBJ2-1|NA|TRBD1|TRBV29-1
SVEGQVLYNEQF
>TRBJ2-3|NA|NA|TRBV19
ASSIGRGRDTQY
>TRBJ1-3|NA|NA|TRBV5-1
ASSPTPASSGNTIY
>TRBJ2-3|once|NA|TRBV7-7
ASSSVVGNSADTQY
>TRBJ2-7|NA|NA|TRBV18
ASSTYSGEVHEQY
>TRBJ1-3|NA|TRBD1|TRBV11-1
ASSRQGLSSGNTIY
>TRBJ1-2|NA|NA|TRBV19
ASSANTGPYYGYT
>TRBJ2-1|NA|NA|TRBV11-2
ASSLVQASVNEQF
>TRBJ2-7|NA|NA|TRBV30
AWSITYEQY
>TRBJ1-2|NA|NA|TRBV5-4
ASSPPRSSDYT
>TRBJ2-3|NA|NA|TRBV9
ASSVGESTDTQY
>TRBJ1-4|NA|NA|TRBV28
ASSRTTVSNEKLF
>TRBJ2-1|NA|NA|TRBV29-1
SVEGRQAGNEQF
>TRBJ1-2|NA|TRBD1|TRBV9
ASSVGGGQLYGYT
>TRBJ1-2|NA|NA|TRBV2
ASSESLGGAGYT
>TRBJ1-1|once|TRBD1|TRBV7-2
ASSFWPGQKAF
>TRBJ2-4|NA|NA|TRBV4-2
ASSQMSAASLVAKNIQY
>TRBJ1-1|NA|NA|TRBV15
ATSRDRPGLAF
>TRBJ1-3|NA|NA|TRBV5-1
ASSFQGSGNTIY
>TRBJ1-2|NA|NA|TRBV11-2
ASSSPRRYDGYT
>TRBJ2-1|NA|NA|TRBV29-1
SVVFSYNEQF
>TRBJ2-2|NA|TRBD1|TRBV5-1
ASTRQGARELF
>TRBJ2-2|NA|NA|TRBV7-8
ASTDQSGQFTGELF
>TRBJ1-2|NA|NA|TRBV5-4
ASRGWGDGYT
>TRBJ2-3|NA|NA|TRBV7-2
ASTPGFLLTDTQY
>TRBJ2-5|NA|NA|TRBV19
ASSISGQETQY
>TRBJ1-5|few|NA|TRBV12-1
ASSSPGGAERGGPQH
>TRBJ2-3|NA|TRBD2|TRBV7-3
ASSKKAGDPTDTQY
>TRBJ2-3|NA|TRBD2|TRBV10-3
AIAPAGGPGDTQY
>TRBJ2-5|few|TRBD1|TRBV9
ASSAPGTGVETQY
>TRBJ1-1|NA|NA|TRBV18
ASSPTGGDTEAF
>TRBJ1-3|NA|NA|TRBV14
ASSREVQGNTIY
>TRBJ2-1|once|NA|TRBV7-2
ASSQQGPYNEQF
>TRBJ2-2|NA|NA|TRBV5-4
ASSFSLNTGELF
>TRBJ2-1|NA|TRBD1|TRBV5-5
ASSLGQGDYNEQF
>TRBJ1-1|NA|NA|TRBV23-1
ASSQILGGGYTEAF
>TRBJ2-7|NA|NA|TRBV28
ASSTPGTLAYEQY
>TRBJ1-2|NA|TRBD1|TRBV6-4
ASSDSDRGTGYT
>TRBJ1-6|NA|NA|TRBV25-1
ASSEYQSVHSPLH
>TRBJ2-2|NA|TRBD2|TRBV30
AWSGLATGELF